One sample yielded the 30 T cell receptor beta chains listed below, sequenced in a study of PD-L1 blockade in urothelial cancer (dated by TCRdb to 2016 to 2017). The library was generated by the immunoSEQ multiplex PCR assay. The immuneACCESS repertoire file appears here via TCRdb, limited to in-frame rearrangements. These files lack a portion of the clones; in checked studies, under half of the deficit traces to unresolved V genes, and the cause of the others is not known. Within this sample are around 50,000 clones, with around 84% of them counted one time only. Less than 1.5% of the sample is in the top ten clones. The time point label, as the study defines it: pretreatment peripheral blood. The material sequenced was PBMCs, taken around atezolizumab (anti-PD-L1) treatment. The receptors originated from a man in his forties or fifties with urothelial cancer.

The chain uses TRBV4-2 and TRBJ1-5, with 8 positions matching TRBD1. Germline V gene lookup returns CDR1 LGHNA and CDR2 YNFKEQ. The CDR3 runs to 17 residues. J was trimmed by 6 bases and V by 0 bases; bases with no gene match: 10. Here the CDR3 DNA reads TGTGCCAGCAGCCAAGATTTAAGACAGGGGACGGGTCAGCCCCAGCATTTT. This translates into CASSQDLRQGTGQPQHF.

The V and J genes are TRBV9 and TRBJ2-5, with a possible D match to TRBD1 (5 bases). The V and J ends lost 3 bases and 7 bases respectively, with 10 bases between them. The CDR3 sequence is 12 residues long. Germline V gives CDR1 SGDLS, CDR2 YYNGEE. CDR3 nucleotides: TGTGCCAGCAGCGGCCAGGGTGTGACCCAGTACTTC. It translates to CASSGQGVTQYF.

The V gene is TRBV7-9, the J gene TRBJ2-3; 8 bases line up with TRBD2. This CDR3 region has 14 residues. Germline CDR1 and CDR2: SEHNR and FQNEAQ (reference sequence). Trimming took 5 bases from V and 1 from J; bases not matched to a gene: 2. CDR3 DNA sequence: TGTGCCAGCAGCCAGACTAGCGGCACAGATACGCAGTATTTT. Amino acid sequence: CASSQTSGTDTQYF.

The V gene is TRBV30, the J gene TRBJ1-2; the D is unclear. The CDR3 sequence is 15 residues long. Germline V gene lookup returns CDR1 GTSNPN and CDR2 SVGIG (reference sequence). The germline V and J ends were trimmed by 3 bases and 0 bases, with 14 bases remaining between them. CDR3 in amino acids: CAWRGRPDSNYGYTF. CDR3 nucleotide sequence: TGTGCCTGGAGGGGTAGACCGGACTCTAACTATGGCTACACCTTC. The variable domain in full, with the rest retrieved from reference TRBV30 and TRBJ1-2, is SQTIHQWPATLVQPVGSPLSLECTVEGTSNPNLYWYRQAAGRGLQLLFYSVGIGQISSEVPQNLSASRPQDRQFILSSKKLLLSDSGFYLCAWRGRPDSNYGYTFGSGTRLTVV.

This clone was seen a single time. This sequence joins TRBV5-1 and TRBJ1-1; D possibly corresponds to TRBD1 (5 bases). V shed 4 bases and J shed 2 bases, with 12 bases lying between them. CDR3 length: 14 residues. Germline loops: CDR1 SGHRS, CDR2 YFSETQ. The CDR3: CASSLTGLNTEAFF. Here the CDR3 DNA reads TGCGCCAGCAGCCTAACGGGACTTAACACTGAAGCTTTCTTT. The full variable domain, rest sourced from reference TRBV5-1 and TRBJ1-1, is KAGVTQTPRYLIKTRGQQVTLSCSPISGHRSVSWYQQTPGQGLQFLFEYFSETQRNKGNFPGRFSGRQFSNSRSEMNVSTLELGDSALYLCASSLTGLNTEAFFGQGTRLTVV.

The chain joins TRBV6-5 to TRBJ2-1; TRBD2 aligns across 12 bases. This CDR3 is built from 16 residues. V dropped 2 bases and J dropped 8; count of bases not matched to a gene: 7. Germline V gene sequence: CDR1 MNHEY, CDR2 SVGAGI. The CDR3 loop is CASSYPLAGGPHEQFF. Written as DNA, the CDR3 is TGTGCCAGCAGTTACCCTCTAGCGGGGGGGCCCCATGAGCAGTTCTTC.

This clone was picked up one time. The chain uses TRBV14 and TRBJ2-5; 7 bases are shared with TRBD2. The germline CDR1 and CDR2 sequences are SGHDN and FVKESK. The CDR3 totals 18 residues. The V segment lost 0 bases and the J segment 1 base; nucleotides outside the gene matches: 11. For the CDR3, the DNA is TGTGCCAGCAGCCAAGATCTTCGCAGGGAGGGTGCCCAAGAGACCCAGTACTTC. Translating it yields CASSQDLRREGAQETQYF. Using reference TRBV14 and TRBJ2-5 for the parts outside the CDR3, the full variable domain is EAGVTQFPSHSVIEKGQTVTLRCDPISGHDNLYWYRRVMGKEIKFLLHFVKESKQDESGMPNNRFLAERTGGTYSTLKVQPAELEDSGVYFCASSQDLRREGAQETQYFGPGTRLLVL.

V is TRBV7-8 and J is TRBJ2-1, with a weak D call TRBD1 (6 bases). CDR1 SGHVS and CDR2 FQNEAQ come from the germline V gene. The CDR3 has 15 residues. V dropped 5 bases and J dropped 3 bases, with 14 bases sitting between them. This chain's CDR3 is CASSLWTESYNEQFF. The CDR3 nucleotides read TGTGCCAGCAGCCTCTGGACAGAGAGCTACAATGAGCAGTTCTTC. The complete variable domain, with remaining parts taken from reference TRBV7-8 and TRBJ2-1, reads GAGVSQSPRYKVAKRGQDVALRCDPISGHVSLFWYQQALGQGPEFLTYFQNEAQLDKSGLPSDRFFAERPEGSVSTLKIQRTQQEDSAVYLCASSLWTESYNEQFFGPGTRLTVL.

The chain recombines TRBV4-3 with TRBJ2-3; D ambiguous. Germline CDR1 and CDR2: LGHNA and YSLEER. With 1 base removed from V and 5 bases from J, the gap between germline ends came to 7 bases. CDR3 length: 13 amino acids. The CDR3 loop is CASSQGRVDTQYF. CDR3 DNA: TGCGCCAGCAGCCAAGGTCGAGTAGATACGCAGTATTTT.

V is TRBV9 and J is TRBJ1-2, with D perhaps matching TRBD1 (6 bases). The germline CDR1 and CDR2 sequences are SGDLS and YYNGEE. V lost 3 bases and J lost 3, with 15 bases in between. The CDR3 has 15 amino acids. The CDR3 sequence is CASSATSTGDYGYTF. DNA for the CDR3: TGTGCCAGCAGCGCCACCTCGACAGGAGACTATGGCTACACCTTC.

The chain is built from TRBV5-6 and TRBJ2-2, with D perhaps matching TRBD1 (6 bases). CDR1 is SGHDT and CDR2 is YYEEEE in the germline V gene. The CDR3 runs to 15 residues. The ends were cut back, 6 bases at V and 0 bases at J, with 12 bases in the middle. The CDR3 nucleotides read TGTGCCAGCATCCGAGGGACACCGAACACCGGGGAGCTGTTTTTT. The encoded protein is CASIRGTPNTGELFF. The full variable domain, rest sourced from reference TRBV5-6 and TRBJ2-2, is DAGVTQSPTHLIKTRGQQVTLRCSPKSGHDTVSWYQQALGQGPQFIFQYYEEEERQRGNFPDRFSGHQFPNYSSELNVNALLLGDSALYLCASIRGTPNTGELFFGEGSRLTVL.

The chain combines TRBV6-4 with TRBJ2-1; 9 bases fit TRBD2. CDR1 and CDR2 from the germline V gene are MRHNA and SNTAGT. The CDR3 is 15 amino acids. The junction had 5 bases not matched to a gene; V was cut back by 3 bases and J by 5 bases. This CDR3 reads CASSEGAGGNNEQFF. The CDR3, as DNA: TGTGCCAGCAGTGAAGGAGCGGGGGGCAACAATGAGCAGTTCTTC.

V gene TRBV6-6 combines with J gene TRBJ2-3, with a weak D call TRBD2 (6 bases). Trimming cost V 8 bases and J 0 bases, with 12 bases left between them. Germline loops: CDR1 MNHNY, CDR2 SVGAGI (reference sequence). The CDR3 is made up of 14 amino acids. In DNA, the CDR3 is TGTGCCAGCTCTGAGCGGGTTAGCACAGATACGCAGTATTTT. Amino acids: CASSERVSTDTQYF.

The genes are TRBV29-1 and TRBJ1-2; D may be TRBD1 (5 bases). Germline CDR1 is SQVTM and CDR2 is ANQGSEA. The germline V and J ends were trimmed by 7 bases and 0 bases, with 15 bases remaining between them. This CDR3 contains 14 residues. The CDR3 loop reads CSGAGSGSNYGYTF. CDR3 sequence (DNA): TGCAGCGGTGCAGGGTCAGGCTCTAACTATGGCTACACCTTC. Combining the CDR3 with reference TRBV29-1 and TRBJ1-2 gives the whole variable domain SAVISQKPSRDICQRGTSLTIQCQVDSQVTMMFWYRQQPGQSLTLIATANQGSEATYESGFVIDKFPISRPNLTFSTLTVSNMSPEDSSIYLCSGAGSGSNYGYTFGSGTRLTVV.

The chain has TRBV16 and TRBJ1-5; 8 bases match TRBD1. This CDR3 has 17 residues. CDR1 and CDR2 from the germline V gene are KGHSY and FQNENV. V was pared by 0 bases and J by 3 bases, with 7 bases of the junction left unmatched. The CDR3 DNA sequence: TGTGCCAGCAGCCAATCAGTAGGACAGGGTTTCAATCAGCCCCAGCATTTT. Translated, it gives CASSQSVGQGFNQPQHF. Complete variable domain (other parts from reference TRBV16 and TRBJ1-5): GEEVAQTPKHLVRGEGQKAKLYCAPIKGHSYVFWYQQVLKNEFKFLISFQNENVFDETGMPKERFSAKCLPNSPCSLEIQATKLEDSAVYFCASSQSVGQGFNQPQHFGDGTRLSIL.

The rearrangement joins TRBV6-5 to TRBJ1-6; TRBD1 is a possible D gene (6 bases). V lost 6 bases, J lost 7 bases, and 10 bases lay in between. The germline gives CDR1 MNHEY, CDR2 SVGAGI. The CDR3 spans 13 residues. CDR3 sequence reads: CASRADRNSPLHF. DNA of the CDR3: TGTGCCAGCAGGGCGGACAGAAATTCACCCCTCCACTTT.

V is TRBV11-2 and J is TRBJ2-3, with 10 nucleotides matching TRBD2. V trimming: 1 base; J trimming: 8 bases; junction bases outside the gene matches: 9. This CDR3 has 16 amino acids. Looked up from germline, CDR1 is SGHAT and CDR2 is FQNNGV. The CDR3 reads CASSLVKRGGISTQYF. DNA for the CDR3: TGTGCCAGCAGCTTAGTCAAGCGGGGGGGAATATCTACGCAGTATTTT.

The V gene is TRBV19, the J gene TRBJ2-3, with D maybe TRBD2 (5 bases). This CDR3 region has 15 residues. The V gene lost 6 bases and the J gene lost 3 bases, with 16 bases spanning the gap. Germline V lookup: CDR1 LNHDA, CDR2 SQIVND (reference sequence). The CDR3 region has the DNA TGTGCCAGTAGGACTACCCGGGCAGGAACAGATACGCAGTATTTT. This gives the protein CASRTTRAGTDTQYF.

The J gene is TRBJ1-1, the V gene TRBV30, with D hard to call. CDR1 GTSNPN and CDR2 SVGIG come from the germline V gene (reference sequence). Trimming left V 0 bases short and J 4 bases short, with 12 bases between. The CDR3 contains 14 residues. In DNA form, the CDR3 reads TGTGCCTGGAGTGTAAATTGGGCGAGCACTGAAGCTTTCTTT. As protein: CAWSVNWASTEAFF.

The rearrangement joins TRBV6-1 to TRBJ2-7, with D perhaps TRBD2 (5 bases). The germline V gene encodes CDR1 MNHNS and CDR2 SASEGT. The V end lost 4 bases, the J end lost 0 bases, and 13 bases lay between the germline ends. This CDR3 is 15 amino acids long. This CDR3 is CASSAPGNPSYEQYF. CDR3 coding DNA: TGTGCCAGCAGTGCCCCGGGGAATCCCTCCTACGAGCAGTACTTC.

This chain connects TRBV14 to TRBJ2-7; TRBD1 might be the D (5 bases). V lost 1 base and J 3 bases, leaving 19 bases between the germline ends. Per germline, CDR1 SGHDN and CDR2 FVKESK. This CDR3 comprises 17 residues. The CDR3 loop reads CASSQVGDRRLFYEQYF. The DNA for the CDR3 is TGTGCCAGCAGCCAAGTCGGCGACAGAAGATTATTCTACGAGCAGTACTTC. Complete variable domain (other parts from reference TRBV14 and TRBJ2-7): EAGVTQFPSHSVIEKGQTVTLRCDPISGHDNLYWYRRVMGKEIKFLLHFVKESKQDESGMPNNRFLAERTGGTYSTLKVQPAELEDSGVYFCASSQVGDRRLFYEQYFGPGTRLTVT.

The V and J genes are TRBV11-3 and TRBJ2-3, with 11 bases matching TRBD2. The V gene end was trimmed by 1 base and the J gene end by 4 bases; junction bases not matched to a gene: 7. CDR3 length equals 17 residues. Germline loops: CDR1 SGHNT, CDR2 YENEEA. CDR3 sequence: CASSLGLAGGVADTQYF. CDR3 DNA: TGTGCCAGCAGCTTAGGGCTAGCGGGAGGTGTTGCAGATACGCAGTATTTT.

This chain links TRBV5-1 with TRBJ2-5; D uncertain. This CDR3 has 14 amino acids. V lost 2 bases and J 4 bases, leaving 12 bases between the germline ends. The V gene's germline CDR1 is SGHRS and CDR2 YFSETQ. The DNA of the CDR3 is TGCGCCAGCAGCTTAAAATCAGGTAGAGAGACCCAGTACTTC. As protein: CASSLKSGRETQYF. The variable domain in full, with the rest retrieved from reference TRBV5-1 and TRBJ2-5, is KAGVTQTPRYLIKTRGQQVTLSCSPISGHRSVSWYQQTPGQGLQFLFEYFSETQRNKGNFPGRFSGRQFSNSRSEMNVSTLELGDSALYLCASSLKSGRETQYFGPGTRLLVL.

A single count supports this clone. The chain uses TRBV4-1 and TRBJ2-3, with 10 bases matching TRBD2. CDR3 size: 17 residues. The V segment lost 4 bases and the J segment 1 base; nucleotides outside the gene matches: 8. CDR1 and CDR2 (germline): MGHRA, YSYEKL. DNA of the CDR3: TGCGCCAGCAGCCTCACCCCCGGGACTAGCGGCACAGATACGCAGTATTTT. This translates into CASSLTPGTSGTDTQYF.

J is TRBJ1-1 and V is TRBV6-6, with D unclear. Trimming took 7 bases from V and 1 from J, leaving 7 bases between them. Per germline, CDR1 MNHNY and CDR2 SVGAGI (reference sequence). CDR3 length equals 12 residues. The CDR3 nucleotides read TGTGCCAGCACACTTGAGAACACTGAAGCTTTCTTT. Amino acids: CASTLENTEAFF.

The gene calls are TRBV10-1 and TRBJ2-3, with D uncertain. The CDR3 is 14 residues long. In germline, CDR1 is WNHNN, CDR2 SYGVQD (reference sequence). Trimming left V 6 bases short and J 2 bases short, with 12 bases between. The CDR3 coding sequence is TGCGCCAGCAGCCTAGAATCAACCACAGATACGCAGTATTTT. Translating it yields CASSLESTTDTQYF.

The rearrangement joins TRBV15 to TRBJ1-1, with TRBD1 matching over 8 bases. The CDR3 sequence is 15 residues long. Germline assignment: CDR1 LNHNV and CDR2 YYDKDF (reference sequence). Trimming at V came to 3 bases and at J to 5 bases, leaving 8 bases not matched to a gene. The DNA for the CDR3 is TGTGCCACCAGCAGTAGACAGGGGCGAATTACTGAAGCTTTCTTT. It codes for CATSSRQGRITEAFF.

J is TRBJ2-2 and V is TRBV10-1, with D unresolved. The CDR3 has 14 residues. Trimming stripped 3 bases from V and 4 bases from J, with 9 bases between. The germline gives CDR1 WNHNN, CDR2 SYGVQD (reference sequence). The DNA for the CDR3 is TGCGCCAGCAGTGATTCGGGTGGCACCGGGGAGCTGTTTTTT. Translation: CASSDSGGTGELFF.

This clone was seen only a few times. This CDR3 reads CAWRMNVKEAPLHF. DNA of the CDR3: TGTGCCTGGAGGATGAACGTCAAGGAGGCACCCCTCCACTTT. The gene calls are TRBV30 and TRBJ1-6, with D unclear. This CDR3 has 14 residues. Germline V lookup: CDR1 GTSNPN, CDR2 SVGIG (reference sequence). The ends were cut back, 3 bases at V and 11 bases at J, with 17 bases in the middle.

V is TRBV7-9 and J is TRBJ1-5; 7 bases are a match to TRBD1. The germline gives CDR1 SEHNR, CDR2 FQNEAQ (reference sequence). V lost 5 bases, J lost 3 bases, and 4 bases stayed unmatched. The CDR3 covers 14 residues. The CDR3 DNA sequence: TGTGCCAGCAGCGGGACAGTCCCCAATCAGCCCCAGCATTTT. Encoded protein: CASSGTVPNQPQHF.